Presented here are 17 T cell receptor beta chains from one specimen sequenced in a study of T cells in Graves' hyperthyroidism and ophthalmopathy (dated by TCRdb to between 2017 and 2020). Libraries were constructed by multiplex PCR. Reads for this sample came from an Illumina HiSeq 2000. The TCR beta CDR3 regions were amplified from RNA transcripts. The TCR CDR3 was subjected to a first round of RT-PCR using the HTBI primer set and the Qiagen OneStep RT-PCR kit. The public reads were reanalyzed by TCRdb: fastp trimming at Q25, MiXCR alignment, in-frame beta chains only. Identical CDR3 proteins give one entry, which carries the most common genes and DNA. This sample lists fewer than 600,000 distinct CDR3 sequences; 12% to 15% were detected once. The ten largest clones add up to approximately 13% of the sample. Sequencing used blood. The source of these receptors is a middle-aged woman with Graves' hyperthyroidism.

In this sample, this clonotype turned up many times. The J gene is TRBJ2-7, the V gene TRBV7-6; D unclear. The CDR3 runs to 15 residues. Trimming took 5 bases from V and 2 from J, leaving 16 bases between them. Germline V gene data show CDR1 as SGHVS and CDR2 as FNYEAQ. Here the CDR3 reads CASSPNFSPTYEQYF. CDR3 coding DNA: TGTGCCAGCAGCCCTAACTTCTCGCCTACCTACGAGCAGTACTTC.

There are a few counts of this clonotype. The chain uses TRBV2 and TRBJ1-6; D perhaps matches TRBD1 (6 bases). This CDR3 spans 15 amino acids. With 6 bases removed from V and 7 bases from J, the gap between germline ends came to 16 bases. CDR1 and CDR2 from the germline V gene are SNHLY and FYNNEI. DNA for the CDR3: TGTGCCAGCAGCAAACTGAGGACAGAGAATTCACCCCTCCACTTT. This sequence encodes CASSKLRTENSPLHF.

This clonotype occurred many times. The chain has TRBV11-3 and TRBJ2-1; D possibly corresponds to TRBD1 (6 bases). This CDR3 contains 14 residues. Between the trimmed V and J ends, which lost 5 bases and 7 bases, there was a span of 15 bases. Germline V CDR1 and CDR2: SGHNT, YENEEA. The CDR3 protein is CASSPGALWNEQFF. The CDR3 DNA follows: TGTGCCAGCAGCCCAGGGGCCCTATGGAATGAGCAGTTCTTC.

This clonotype was observed many times. The rearrangement links TRBV28 to TRBJ2-3, with TRBD2 identical over 8 bases. Trimming removed 5 bases from V and 5 bases from J; junction bases left unmatched: 18. The V gene's germline CDR1 is MDHEN and CDR2 SYDVKM. The CDR3 is made up of 18 amino acids. The CDR3 is CASSRPSAVAGMGDTQYF. CDR3 in DNA: TGTGCCAGCAGTCGACCCTCGGCGGTAGCGGGAATGGGAGATACGCAGTATTTT.

The table lists this clonotype with many counts. The chain is built from TRBV28 and TRBJ1-2; no reliable D call. CDR1 is MDHEN and CDR2 is SYDVKM in the germline V gene. V dropped 7 bases and J dropped 3 bases, with 12 bases sitting between them. The CDR3 is 13 amino acids. Here the CDR3 DNA reads TGTGCCAGCAAAACTCCTAAGGACTATGGCTACACCTTC. Its protein is CASKTPKDYGYTF.

V is TRBV18 and J is TRBJ2-1; tentative D call: TRBD1 (6 bases). CDR1 and CDR2 (germline): KGHSH, LQKENI. V was clipped by 0 bases and J by 0 bases, with 12 bases between them. The length of the CDR3 is 17 residues. CDR3 amino acids: CASSPPGALGSYNEQFF. CDR3 sequence (DNA): TGTGCCAGCTCACCACCGGGGGCTCTAGGCTCCTACAATGAGCAGTTCTTC.

Many counts were recorded for this clonotype. V is TRBV15 and J is TRBJ2-7; the match to TRBD2 covers 7 bases. J gave up 7 bases and V 0 bases, and 12 bases lay outside the gene matches. The germline CDR1 and CDR2 sequences are LNHNV and YYDKDF (reference sequence). The CDR3 consists of 16 residues. The CDR3 DNA follows: TGTGCCACCAGCAGAGATCTAGGAGGGAGGGGATGGGAGCAGTACTTC. It is translated as CATSRDLGGRGWEQYF.

This clonotype was detected many times. The chain carries TRBV30 and TRBJ1-5, with D unclear. This CDR3 region has 14 residues. Germline V CDR1 and CDR2: GTSNPN, SVGIG (reference sequence). Trimming removed 1 base from V and 1 base from J, with 8 bases in between. CDR3 DNA sequence: TGTGCCTGGAGTGGTGGGTACAGCAATCAGCCCCAGCATTTT. As protein: CAWSGGYSNQPQHF. The whole variable domain, filled in from reference TRBV30 and TRBJ1-5, reads SQTIHQWPATLVQPVGSPLSLECTVEGTSNPNLYWYRQAAGRGLQLLFYSVGIGQISSEVPQNLSASRPQDRQFILSSKKLLLSDSGFYLCAWSGGYSNQPQHFGDGTRLSIL.

This rearrangement joins TRBV2 to TRBJ1-4; D is possibly TRBD1 (6 bases). This CDR3 comprises 14 residues. Germline loops: CDR1 SNHLY, CDR2 FYNNEI. Deletions cut 0 bases from V and 12 bases from J, with 14 bases between. CDR3 sequence (DNA): TGTGCCAGCAGTGAAGCGAAAGTGTCAGGGGAACTGTTTTTT. Amino acid sequence: CASSEAKVSGELFF.

This clonotype has ten or more counts. This chain uses TRBV28 with TRBJ2-3; no definite D call. The CDR3 spans 15 residues. V was clipped by 2 bases and J by 7 bases, with 16 bases between them. CDR1 and CDR2 (germline): MDHEN, SYDVKM. CDR3 region: CASSLGTPQEHTQYF. The CDR3 nucleotides read TGTGCCAGCAGTTTAGGAACACCTCAGGAACATACGCAGTATTTT.

This clonotype was detected ten times or more. The chain couples TRBV19 to TRBJ2-2, with TRBD2 matching over 12 bases. The CDR3 is 17 amino acids. J gave up 3 bases and V 5 bases, and 7 bases lay outside the gene matches. Germline loops: CDR1 LNHDA, CDR2 SQIVND (reference sequence). The DNA of the CDR3 is TGTGCCAGTAGTGTCCTGACTAGCGGGAGTTACACCGGGGAGCTGTTTTTT. Translated: CASSVLTSGSYTGELFF.

This clonotype has a count of ten or more. Here the CDR3 reads CASSFYGGNLNTEAFF. The CDR3 region has the DNA TGTGCCAGCAGCTTTTACGGGGGAAATTTGAACACTGAAGCTTTCTTT. V is TRBV7-9 and J is TRBJ1-1; maybe TRBD1 (5 bases). The germline V and J ends were trimmed by 3 bases and 0 bases, with 14 bases remaining between them. CDR1 is SEHNR, CDR2 FQNEAQ, per germline (reference sequence). The CDR3 runs 16 residues.

Note on this clonotype: Since a much larger clone is just one base distant, this may be a read error. This sequence joins TRBV6-1 and TRBJ1-2; 9 bases are a match to TRBD1. The CDR3 extends over 14 amino acids. Germline CDR1 MNHNS, CDR2 SASEGT. The ends lost 6 bases at V and 9 bases at J; junction bases unmatched: 11. The CDR3 coding sequence is TGTGCCAGCAGGCAAACCGGGACAGGGAAGAGCTACACCTTC. The encoded protein is CASRQTGTGKSYTF.

This clonotype was picked up a small number of times. The chain combines TRBV6-1 with TRBJ1-1; D is possibly TRBD1 (5 bases). Germline CDR1 reads MNHNS; CDR2 reads SASEGT. This CDR3 spans 13 amino acids. Trimming pared 10 bases from V and 4 bases from J, leaving 16 bases between. The CDR3 reads CATGSPGGTEAFF. CDR3 bases: TGTGCCACCGGGAGCCCTGGGGGCACTGAAGCTTTCTTT.

This clonotype was seen at least ten times. The chain combines TRBV20-1 with TRBJ1-1, with 9 bases identical to TRBD1. V dropped 5 bases and J dropped 5; count of bases not matched to a gene: 6. The CDR3 spans 13 residues. The germline V gene encodes CDR1 DFQATT and CDR2 SNEGSKA (reference sequence). This CDR3 reads CSADDRGGTEAFF. CDR3 DNA sequence: TGCAGTGCTGATGACAGGGGGGGGACTGAAGCTTTCTTT.

This clonotype was detected a few times. The CDR3 bases are TGTGCCAGCAGGGGGACAGCCGGGGATGGCTACACCTTC. Residues: CASRGTAGDGYTF. V and J are TRBV6-1 and TRBJ1-2; 7 bases match TRBD1. CDR3 length equals 13 residues. Germline V gives CDR1 MNHNS, CDR2 SASEGT. The J segment lost 6 bases and the V segment lost 6 bases, leaving 7 bases of the junction unmatched.

The sample holds many counts of this clonotype. The V call is TRBV3-1, the J call TRBJ2-1; D is possibly TRBD2 (7 bases). Trimming removed 0 bases at V and 9 bases at J, with 15 bases between. Germline V CDR1 and CDR2: LGHDT, YNNKEL (reference sequence). The CDR3 covers 15 residues. CDR3 sequence: CASSQEGPRGGEQFF. CDR3 nucleotide sequence: TGTGCCAGCAGCCAAGAGGGGCCGAGGGGGGGTGAGCAGTTCTTC.